The present TCR beta chain was sequenced within a study of post-analysis software for immune sequencing data. Overall study findings and caveats: Controls had lower frequencies than patients of about five TRBV segments, which included TRBV5-6, TRBV5-1 and TRBV20-1.

This CDR3 comprises 15 residues. V was clipped by 6 bases and J by 0 bases, with 14 bases between them. Germline V lookup: CDR1 MNHEY, CDR2 SVGAGI. Details on this clonotype: Its antigen remains unidentified.

TCR beta cDNA libraries included unique molecular identifiers. T cells numbering about 0.85 to 11 million yielded cDNA molecules that totaled about 500,000. TCRdb re-called the PCR reads with MiXCR, one entry per CDR3 protein. The sample includes 650,000 to 850,000 distinct CDR3 sequences, roughly 46% of them seen just once. The chain employs TRBV6-5 and TRBJ1-1, with a tentative D call TRBD1 (6 bases). Sequences were obtained from blood. The receptor was derived from a girl between 10 and 17 years old with multiple sclerosis. CDR3 in amino acids: CASSRAGQMNTEAFF. Here the CDR3 DNA reads TGTGCCAGCAGCCGTGCCGGACAGATGAACACTGAAGCTTTCTTT.